The source of this T cell receptor beta chain is a study of control samples from healthy donors and cancer patients. Here immunoSEQ multiplex PCR was the method, and the copy in TCRdb shows in-frame clones only, minus some. The data show 130,000 or so clones, 85% to 90% seen once. Germline loops: CDR1 LGHDT, CDR2 YNNKEL (reference sequence). V gave up 4 bases and J gave up 4 bases, with 13 bases separating them. The CDR3 length is 14 residues. V is TRBV3-1 (or the pseudogene TRBV3-2) and J is TRBJ2-5, with D uncertain. This receptor was identified in a man in his fifties with head and neck cancer. The sample comprised PBMCs. The chain's CDR3 is CASSPPARRETQYF. The DNA of the CDR3 is TGTGCCAGCAGCCCCCCTGCAAGACGAGAGACCCAGTACTTC.